In this sample, the clone carrying this T cell receptor (beta chain) turned up a few times. Its matching antigen is unknown. V was pared by 4 bases and J by 0 bases, with 13 bases between. CDR3 length equals 15 residues. The V gene's germline CDR1 is SGDLS and CDR2 YYNGEE. TCRdb called the 5' RACE reads again in MiXCR, with one record for every CDR3 protein. Of about 240,000 distinct CDR3 sequences listed, roughly a tenth are singletons. The data stem from a study of T-cell memory formation after mild COVID-19. The study's findings and limits: The study detected some responding clones in pre-infection memory, suggesting cross-reactive memory joined.

The V call is TRBV9, the J call TRBJ1-1, with TRBD1 as a possible D gene (6 bases). Sequencing was performed on PBMCs or a T cell subset sorted from them (not recorded which). This receptor was identified in a man between 18 and 35 years old who had mild COVID-19 (a few samples of this study predate the infection). Cell type and time point are not known. DNA for the CDR3: TGTGCCAGCAGCCCCACAGGGTTTATGAACACTGAAGCTTTCTTT. Translation: CASSPTGFMNTEAFF.